These 29 T cell receptor beta chains share one sample of origin, sequenced in a study of beta chain features in type 1 diabetes. Study conclusions and caveats: In every one of the four CD4+ subsets, TCRB CDR3s were moderately but significantly shorter in Type 1 diabetes patients.

Their antigen targets remain unknown. Reverse transcribing all isolated RNA meant expressed TCRB transcripts were sequenced. Sequencing used immunoSEQ multiplex PCR; TCRdb keeps in-frame clones, though not all of them. The data hold 140,000 to 150,000 clones, with around 13% observed a single time. Specimen: central memory CD4+ T cells from blood. All receptors come from a young man with type 1 diabetes.

This clone was picked up a small number of times. V gene TRBV7-2 combines with J gene TRBJ2-7, with D hard to call. The CDR3 loop spans 15 amino acids. Germline V CDR1 and CDR2: SGHTA, FQGNSA. V shed 5 bases and J shed 0 bases, with 14 bases lying between them. CDR3: CASSRRKSTSYEQYF. In nucleotides, the CDR3 is TGTGCCAGCAGCCGCAGGAAGTCGACCTCCTACGAGCAGTACTTC.

This clone appeared a few times. The chain carries TRBV19 and TRBJ1-5, with D maybe TRBD1 (5 bases). Trimming shortened V by 0 bases and J by 8 bases, and 17 bases separated the two germline ends. The germline V gene has CDR1 LNHDA and CDR2 SQIVND (reference sequence). The length of the CDR3 is 16 residues. The DNA of the CDR3 is TGTGCCAGTAGTATAGAGTCCAGCGGGGGGTATGAGCCCCAGCATTTT. This encodes CASSIESSGGYEPQHF.

This clone was recorded a few times. V and J are TRBV5-1 and TRBJ2-1, with D tentatively TRBD1 or TRBD2 (5 bases each). The CDR3 runs to 15 residues. Germline-derived CDR1 and CDR2 are SGHRS and YFSETQ. Trimming cost V 0 bases and J 7 bases, with 14 bases left between them. The CDR3 protein is CASSLGGGSMNEQFF. As DNA, the CDR3 is TGCGCCAGCAGCTTGGGTGGGGGTTCGATGAATGAGCAGTTCTTC.

There are a few counts of this clone. V is TRBV5-4 and J is TRBJ1-6; TRBD1 matches 9 bases. The CDR3 has 18 residues. J gave up 10 bases and V 2 bases, and 16 bases lay outside the gene matches. Looked up from germline, CDR1 is SGHNT and CDR2 is YYREEE (reference sequence). CDR3 sequence: CASSFPSHGQGRSSPLHF. CDR3 nucleotides: TGTGCCAGCAGCTTTCCTTCCCATGGACAGGGGCGAAGCTCACCCCTCCACTTT.

This clone was picked up a small number of times. The chain recombines TRBV5-1 with TRBJ2-7; no definite D call. Trimming shortened V by 1 base and J by 0 bases, and 11 bases separated the two germline ends. This CDR3 spans 15 amino acids. Germline CDR1 SGHRS, CDR2 YFSETQ. The CDR3 sequence: CASSLPLTDSYEQYF. The CDR3 DNA reads as TGCGCCAGCAGCTTGCCCCTGACTGACTCCTACGAGCAGTACTTC.

The genes are TRBV14 and TRBJ2-7; TRBD1 or TRBD2 may be the D gene (5 bases each). The germline V gene has CDR1 SGHDN and CDR2 FVKESK. CDR3 length: 14 amino acids. V was pared by 4 bases and J by 4 bases, with 14 bases between. The CDR3 protein is CASSPTGRLYEQYF. CDR3 coding DNA: TGTGCCAGCAGCCCTACGGGACGACTTTACGAGCAGTACTTC.

This clone was observed a few times. The J gene is TRBJ2-7, the V gene TRBV7-8; 7 bases are a match to TRBD1. Germline V gene lookup returns CDR1 SGHVS and CDR2 FQNEAQ. This CDR3 spans 14 amino acids. V lost 5 bases, J lost 3 bases, and 7 bases stayed unmatched. The CDR3, as DNA: TGTGCCAGCAGCAACAACAGGGGCGGCTACGAGCAGTACTTC. This translates into CASSNNRGGYEQYF.

This chain links TRBV6-5 with TRBJ1-4; no definite D call. With 10 bases removed from V and 2 bases from J, the gap between germline ends came to 11 bases. This CDR3 has 13 amino acids. Per germline, CDR1 MNHEY and CDR2 SVGAGI. The CDR3 here is CATQRRTNEKLFF. CDR3 sequence (DNA): TGTGCCACCCAGAGAAGGACTAATGAAAAACTGTTTTTT.

This clone has at least ten counts. The rearrangement joins TRBV2 to TRBJ2-1; D unclear. CDR1 is SNHLY and CDR2 is FYNNEI in the germline V gene. Trimming took 4 bases from V and 5 from J, leaving 9 bases between them. The CDR3 has 13 amino acids. The CDR3 reads CASSVLKNNEQFF. The DNA for the CDR3 is TGTGCCAGCAGTGTTCTAAAGAACAATGAGCAGTTCTTC.

The CDR3 sequence: CASSGTSGAGTQYF. The CDR3 DNA sequence: TGTGCCAGCAGCGGGACTAGCGGAGCGGGGACCCAGTACTTC. The rearrangement joins TRBV6-1 to TRBJ2-5; 11 nucleotides agree with TRBD2. Germline V gene data show CDR1 as MNHNS and CDR2 as SASEGT. This CDR3 comprises 14 residues. Trimming removed 6 bases from V and 7 bases from J; junction bases left unmatched: 7.

The V and J genes are TRBV10-3 and TRBJ1-1; 7 bases are a match to TRBD1. After removal of 11 bases from V and 1 base from J, the junction contained 7 bases not matched to a gene. Germline CDR1 reads ENHRY; CDR2 reads SYGVKD. The CDR3 loop spans 13 amino acids. The CDR3, as DNA: TGTGCCCACAGAGGGACAGAGAACACTGAAGCTTTCTTT. It yields the protein CAHRGTENTEAFF.

This clone was detected a few times. The chain has TRBV29-1 and TRBJ1-2, with 7 bases that match TRBD1. The V gene end was trimmed by 8 bases and the J gene end by 0 bases; junction bases not matched to a gene: 9. The CDR3 contains 14 residues. Per the germline V gene, CDR1 is SQVTM and CDR2 is ANQGSEA. Written as DNA, the CDR3 is TGCAGCTCTGCAGGGGGGACACCTAACTATGGCTACACCTTC. Amino acids: CSSAGGTPNYGYTF.

The chain carries TRBV2 and TRBJ2-3; a possible D gene is TRBD1 (6 bases). V was pared by 5 bases and J by 3 bases, with 9 bases between. This CDR3 contains 13 residues. Germline V gives CDR1 SNHLY, CDR2 FYNNEI. The CDR3 loop reads CASSRDTTDTQYF. The DNA of the CDR3 is TGTGCCAGCAGTAGGGACACTACAGATACGCAGTATTTT.

The rearrangement uses TRBV5-6 and TRBJ1-1; D is possibly TRBD1 (6 bases). V was cut by 3 bases and J by 2 bases, with 11 bases left in between. The CDR3 spans 14 residues. CDR1 and CDR2 (germline): SGHDT, YYEEEE. Here the CDR3 reads CASSSTGLNTEAFF. CDR3 bases: TGTGCCAGCAGCTCGACAGGACTTAACACTGAAGCTTTCTTT.

V gene TRBV10-3 combines with J gene TRBJ2-3, with D possibly TRBD1 on 8 matching bases. V was shortened by 3 bases and J by 3 bases, with 16 bases between the two germline ends. This CDR3 contains 16 residues. CDR1 and CDR2 from the germline V gene are ENHRY and SYGVKD. The CDR3 spells CAISDPKQGGTDTQYF. In nucleotides, the CDR3 is TGTGCCATCAGTGATCCGAAACAGGGGGGGACAGATACGCAGTATTTT.

V is TRBV4-2 and J is TRBJ1-2; 11 bases are a match to TRBD1. Germline trimming cut 4 bases from V and 6 bases from J; bases unmatched to any gene: 4. The CDR3 length is 14 residues. Germline-derived CDR1 and CDR2 are LGHNA and YNFKEQ. In nucleotides, the CDR3 is TGTGCCAGCAGCCTTGGGACAGGGGGAGATGGCTACACCTTC. Its protein product is CASSLGTGGDGYTF.

The genes are TRBV7-2 and TRBJ2-3; TRBD2 matches at 8 bases. J was trimmed by 0 bases and V by 4 bases; bases with no gene match: 9. Germline V lookup: CDR1 SGHTA, CDR2 FQGNSA. The CDR3 contains 17 residues. CDR3 region: CASSSISSGGSTDTQYF. The CDR3 DNA follows: TGTGCCAGCAGCTCGATTAGCAGCGGGGGAAGCACAGATACGCAGTATTTT.

The chain uses TRBV18 and TRBJ1-5; tentative D call: TRBD1 (5 bases). Germline assignment: CDR1 KGHSH and CDR2 LQKENI. The CDR3 totals 16 residues. Trimming shortened V by 3 bases and J by 2 bases, and 14 bases separated the two germline ends. CDR3 sequence (DNA): TGTGCCAGCTCACCGCCGACAGATACGGGCAATCAGCCCCAGCATTTT. It translates to CASSPPTDTGNQPQHF. The full variable domain, rest sourced from reference TRBV18 and TRBJ1-5, is NAGVMQNPRHLVRRRGQEARLRCSPMKGHSHVYWYRQLPEEGLKFMVYLQKENIIDESGMPKERFSAEFPKEGPSILRIQQVVRGDSAAYFCASSPPTDTGNQPQHFGDGTRLSIL.

The rearrangement uses TRBV4-1 and TRBJ1-5; 7 bases fit TRBD1. Germline-derived CDR1 and CDR2 are MGHRA and YSYEKL. The ends lost 3 bases at V and 1 base at J; junction bases unmatched: 6. The CDR3 consists of 16 residues. CDR3 bases: TGCGCCAGCAGCCAGACAGGGACGGGGAGCAATCAGCCCCAGCATTTT. This codes for CASSQTGTGSNQPQHF.

This clone has more than one count but fewer than ten. The DNA of the CDR3 is TGCGCCAGCAGCCAGAGTGACAGGGGGGATGGCTACACCTTC. Amino acids: CASSQSDRGDGYTF. The rearrangement uses TRBV4-1 and TRBJ1-2; 9 nucleotides agree with TRBD1. Germline V gene data show CDR1 as MGHRA and CDR2 as YSYEKL. V lost 3 bases to trimming and J lost 6 bases; unmatched junction nucleotides: 5. CDR3 size: 14 residues.

The chain combines TRBV11-2 with TRBJ2-5; TRBD1 matches 8 bases. J lost 5 bases, V lost 1 base, and 3 bases had no gene match. Germline CDR1 reads SGHAT; CDR2 reads FQNNGV. There are 14 residues in the CDR3. As DNA, the CDR3 is TGTGCCAGCAGCTTAGGGACAGGGACGGAGACCCAGTACTTC. It encodes CASSLGTGTETQYF. Looking up the rest from reference TRBV11-2 and TRBJ2-5 gives the full variable domain: EAGVAQSPRYKIIEKRQSVAFWCNPISGHATLYWYQQILGQGPKLLIQFQNNGVVDDSQLPKDRFSAERLKGVDSTLKIQPAKLEDSAVYLCASSLGTGTETQYFGPGTRLLVL.

This clone was counted a few times. The rearrangement links TRBV19 to TRBJ2-5; 9 bases line up with TRBD2. V gave up 3 bases and J gave up 5 bases; unmatched junction bases: 7. The germline V gene encodes CDR1 LNHDA and CDR2 SQIVND (reference sequence). This CDR3 is 15 amino acids long. CDR3 in DNA: TGTGCCAGTAGTATGGCGGGACTAGCATGGGAGACCCAGTACTTC. Its translation: CASSMAGLAWETQYF.

The genes are TRBV7-8 and TRBJ1-6; the D gene is possibly TRBD1 (5 bases). This CDR3 is 11 amino acids long. From germline, CDR1 is SGHVS and CDR2 FQNEAQ. Trimming removed 5 bases from V and 15 bases from J, with 11 bases in between. The CDR3 protein is CASSTQRGLHF. CDR3 coding DNA: TGTGCCAGCAGCACCCAAAGGGGCCTCCACTTT.

This chain joins TRBV27 and TRBJ2-1; TRBD2 matches 9 bases. Trimming at V came to 4 bases and at J to 6 bases, leaving 10 bases not matched to a gene. The CDR3 has 16 residues. CDR1 MNHEY and CDR2 SMNVEV come from the germline V gene (reference sequence). The chain's CDR3 is CASSSEISGGPNEQFF. The CDR3 DNA follows: TGTGCCAGCAGTTCGGAGATTAGCGGGGGCCCCAATGAGCAGTTCTTC.

Concerning this clone: The same CDR3 arises from other DNA sequences in this sample as well. The chain links TRBV7-9 to TRBJ1-5; no firm D call. Germline CDR1 and CDR2: SEHNR and FQNEAQ (reference sequence). The CDR3 is 13 residues long. V lost 5 bases and J 2 bases, leaving 7 bases between the germline ends. Written as DNA, the CDR3 is TGTGCCAGCAGCCCAACAGGCAATCAGCCCCAGCATTTT. Its translation is CASSPTGNQPQHF.

In its sample, this clone was seen a few times. This chain links TRBV20-1 with TRBJ2-7; D is possibly TRBD1 (5 bases). In germline, CDR1 is DFQATT, CDR2 SNEGSKA (reference sequence). V was trimmed by 5 bases and J by 3 bases, leaving 8 bases between them. The CDR3 has 11 amino acids. CDR3: CSALTDYEQYF. In DNA form, the CDR3 reads TGCAGTGCTTTGACAGACTACGAGCAGTACTTC.

This clone turned up a few times. The chain employs TRBV19 and TRBJ2-3; 7 nucleotides agree with TRBD2. After removal of 9 bases from V and 0 bases from J, the junction contained 6 bases not matched to a gene. Germline V gives CDR1 LNHDA, CDR2 SQIVND (reference sequence). The CDR3 contains 14 residues. The CDR3 bases are TGTGCCAGCACACTAGCGAGCAGCACAGATACGCAGTATTTT. Protein: CASTLASSTDTQYF. The full variable domain, with the rest looked up from reference TRBV19 and TRBJ2-3, is DGGITQSPKYLFRKEGQNVTLSCEQNLNHDAMYWYRQDPGQGLRLIYYSQIVNDFQKGDIAEGYSVSREKKESFPLTVTSAQKNPTAFYLCASTLASSTDTQYFGPGTRLTVL.

The chain recombines TRBV5-1 with TRBJ1-1; D gene uncertain. Per germline, CDR1 SGHRS and CDR2 YFSETQ. Trimming cost V 0 bases and J 3 bases, with 6 bases left between them. This CDR3 region has 13 residues. The CDR3 DNA sequence: TGCGCCAGCAGCTTGGCGGGTTACACTGAAGCTTTCTTT. It translates to CASSLAGYTEAFF.

The CDR3, as DNA: TGCGCCAGCAGCTTAGCCGATACGCAGTATTTT. It yields the protein CASSLADTQYF. This rearrangement joins TRBV5-1 to TRBJ2-3, with no clear D. This CDR3 has 11 amino acids. V shed 2 bases and J shed 6 bases, with 4 bases lying between them. CDR1 and CDR2 from the germline V gene are SGHRS and YFSETQ.